This entry concerns a single T cell receptor beta chain. What it recognizes is unknown. This entry comes from a study of OX40 agonist ivuxolimab in advanced cancers. Study information: Given to patients was ivuxolimab, an agonistic anti-OX40 (CD134) antibody. The dose of intravenous ivuxolimab that patients received every 2 weeks ranged from 0.01 to 10 mg/kg. General observations from the study: In general, CD8+ T cells held more expanded clones than CD4+ did, on average.

TCRdb's copy holds only in-frame clones and misses some; the assay was immunoSEQ multiplex PCR. The profile covers about 150,000 clones, with approximately 94% appearing a single time and under 0.4% taken by the ten largest. With baseline, cycle 4 day 1, and cycle 7 day 1 as timepoints, blood was sampled. This CDR3 spans 16 amino acids. The V and J ends lost 5 bases and 13 bases, in that order; junction bases with no gene match: 18. Germline CDR1 reads MDHEN; CDR2 reads SYDVKM. The sequence came from an adult with an advanced solid tumor such as melanoma, head and neck, liver or kidney cancer. The gene calls are TRBV28 and TRBJ1-4, with 8 bases lining up with TRBD1. This specimen was CD4+ or CD8+ T cells sorted from blood, taken in a trial of the OX40 agonist ivuxolimab. Here the CDR3 DNA reads TGTGCCAGCAGTCCTCCCGGGACAGGTATAATGAAGGGACTGTTTTTT. Its translation is CASSPPGTGIMKGLFF.